The clone carrying this T cell receptor (beta chain) was detected only once. Seattle patients were enrolled during active infection and followed longitudinally. The entry originates in a study of blood T cell repertoires in COVID-19. Looking at the study overall: Researchers got acute and convalescent COVID-19 samples from the United States, Italy and Spain. Sample material is recorded as cDNA or gDNA derived from T cells, B-cell-depleted T cells, or PBMCs.

V shed 6 bases and J shed 8 bases, with 22 bases lying between them. The CDR3 consists of 15 residues. The germline CDR1 and CDR2 sequences are MNHEY and SVGAGI. Using immunoSEQ multiplex PCR, the repertoire was profiled, and TCRdb retains in-frame clones only, with some absent. Among more than 85,000 clones listed, 70% to 90% were seen once. This sequence originates from a human donor with COVID-19, enrolled during active disease. The donor label of this sample is uncertain. Sequenced material: peripheral blood. This chain links TRBV6-5 with TRBJ1-1; D is uncertain. CDR3 in DNA: TGTGCCAGCAGCCCCCGGGGAGGGAATGAGGTAGAAGCTTTCTTT. Its protein is CASSPRGGNEVEAFF.